The present TCR beta chain was sequenced within a study of early T cells in non-severe SARS-CoV-2 infection. Whole-study context: With bulk RNA from unsorted whole blood as input, sequencing yielded unpaired chains. Findings and caveats of the study: CD4 and private specificities were missed by VDJdb matching, which favored anti-spike CD8 responses.

In germline, CDR1 is SGHTA, CDR2 FQGNSA. The V end was cut by 4 bases, the J end by 2 bases, with 8 bases between. This CDR3 region has 13 residues. Comments on this clonotype: The antigen is unknown.

Researchers attached unique molecular identifiers to individual cDNA molecules. TCRdb re-called the 5' RACE reads through MiXCR, storing one row per CDR3 protein. The sample comprises tens of thousands of distinct CDR3 sequences, 12% of which are singletons, and about 6% rests with the top ten. The specimen sequenced was whole blood. The clonotype was recovered from an adult who was a healthcare worker with PCR-confirmed SARS-CoV-2 infection or an uninfected control (not recorded which). This chain joins TRBV7-2 and TRBJ1-1; D is ambiguous. In DNA form, the CDR3 reads TGTGCCAGCAGCTCCGGCCCAAACACTGAAGCTTTCTTT. This encodes CASSSGPNTEAFF.